These T cell receptor beta chains were read from a single sample in a study of T-cell memory formation after mild COVID-19. TCRdb re-called the 5' RACE reads through MiXCR, storing one row per CDR3 protein. The table records roughly 150,000 distinct CDR3 sequences, 13% to 15% of them present only once. Sequencing input: PBMCs or a T cell subset sorted from them (not recorded which). These receptors originate from an adult woman who had mild COVID-19 (a few samples of this study predate the infection). Cell type and time point are not known. Both conserved end residues are part of each CDR3. The D gene is left open where the match is weak. Clone sizes are given selectively: once, few, many, or a class where the clone is expanded.

d_call clone_size j_call v_call cdr3_aa cdr3_nt
TRBD1 - TRBJ1-1 TRBV5-1 CASSQGIQGAKGVTEAFF TGCGCCAGCAGTCAAGGGATACAGGGGGCGAAAGGTGTCACTGAAGCTTTCTTT
- few TRBJ2-5 TRBV5-1 CASSLVATLVQETQYF TGCGCCAGCAGCTTGGTGGCGACACTTGTCCAAGAGACCCAGTACTTC
TRBD2 - TRBJ2-2 TRBV12-3/TRBV12-4 CASTPLAANTGELFF TGTGCCAGCACCCCTCTAGCGGCGAACACCGGGGAGCTGTTTTTT
- few TRBJ2-1 TRBV11-2 CASSLAHTRGAVYNEQFF TGTGCCAGCAGCTTAGCCCATACTCGTGGAGCGGTGTACAATGAGCAGTTCTTC
TRBD2 - TRBJ2-2 TRBV6-2/TRBV6-3 CAGRLAGGNTGELFF TGTGCCGGACGATTAGCGGGAGGAAACACCGGGGAGCTGTTTTTT
- few TRBJ1-1 TRBV20-1 CSASVLEGTEAFF TGCAGTGCTAGCGTCCTTGAGGGCACTGAAGCTTTCTTT
TRBD1 few TRBJ2-7 TRBV6-6 CASSYGPGTGSYEQYF TGTGCCAGCAGTTACGGTCCGGGGACAGGGTCCTACGAGCAGTACTTC
- few TRBJ1-5 TRBV7-9 CASSPLGNNQPQHF TGTGCCAGCAGCCCGTTGGGGAACAATCAGCCCCAGCATTTT
TRBD2 few TRBJ2-3 TRBV28 CASTLGGWGDTQYF TGTGCCAGCACCCTCGGGGGGTGGGGTGATACGCAGTATTTT
TRBD2 - TRBJ2-3 TRBV20-1 CSAREVTTSGGWDTQYF TGCAGTGCTAGAGAGGTCACTACTAGCGGGGGATGGGATACGCAGTATTTT
TRBD2 - TRBJ2-1 TRBV7-9 CASSSRLAGGLHNEQFF TGTGCCAGCAGCTCGAGACTAGCGGGAGGCCTACACAATGAGCAGTTCTTC
TRBD1 - TRBJ2-7 TRBV4-1 CASSQVGQLTTGQYF TGCGCCAGCAGCCAAGTGGGACAGTTAACTACGGGGCAGTACTTC
TRBD2 - TRBJ2-1 TRBV6-2/TRBV6-3 CASSYLAGVDNEQFF TGTGCCAGCAGTTACCTAGCGGGGGTCGACAATGAGCAGTTCTTC
- few TRBJ2-7 TRBV11-3 CASSLGLRDYGFYEQYF TGTGCCAGCAGTCTAGGACTTCGTGACTACGGATTCTACGAGCAGTACTTC
- - TRBJ1-2 TRBV29-1 CSYTRGDPKNGYTF TGCAGCTACACCCGGGGGGACCCCAAGAATGGCTACACCTTC
TRBD1 - TRBJ2-7 TRBV19 CASSMGGWDSSYEQYF TGTGCCAGTAGTATGGGTGGTTGGGACAGCTCCTACGAGCAGTACTTC
- many TRBJ2-1 TRBV3-1 CASSQEARYNEQFF TGTGCCAGCAGCCAAGAGGCTAGGTACAATGAGCAGTTCTTC
TRBD1 few TRBJ1-5 TRBV10-3 CAIRETGDSNQPQHF TGTGCCATCAGAGAAACAGGGGATAGCAATCAGCCCCAGCATTTT
- - TRBJ2-5 TRBV9 CASSPAPVETQYF TGTGCCAGCAGCCCGGCCCCGGTAGAGACCCAGTACTTC
TRBD2 - TRBJ2-3 TRBV7-9 CASSLALAGVLDTQYF TGTGCCAGCAGCTTGGCGCTAGCGGGAGTACTAGATACGCAGTATTTT
- - TRBJ2-7 TRBV2 CASAVQEVSYEQYF TGTGCCAGCGCTGTACAGGAAGTCTCCTACGAGCAGTACTTC
TRBD1 - TRBJ2-7 TRBV30 CASLGQANYEQYF TGTGCCTCCTTGGGACAGGCAAACTACGAGCAGTACTTC
- few TRBJ2-7 TRBV7-6 CASSLVAGFYEQYF TGTGCCAGCAGCTTAGTCGCAGGTTTTTACGAGCAGTACTTC
TRBD2 few TRBJ2-7 TRBV7-9 CASSSYGGAKASYEQYF TGTGCCAGCAGCTCCTACGGGGGGGCCAAGGCTTCCTACGAGCAGTACTTC
TRBD1 - TRBJ2-7 TRBV7-9 CASSRRDSHEQYF TGTGCCAGCAGCCGCCGGGACAGCCACGAGCAGTACTTC